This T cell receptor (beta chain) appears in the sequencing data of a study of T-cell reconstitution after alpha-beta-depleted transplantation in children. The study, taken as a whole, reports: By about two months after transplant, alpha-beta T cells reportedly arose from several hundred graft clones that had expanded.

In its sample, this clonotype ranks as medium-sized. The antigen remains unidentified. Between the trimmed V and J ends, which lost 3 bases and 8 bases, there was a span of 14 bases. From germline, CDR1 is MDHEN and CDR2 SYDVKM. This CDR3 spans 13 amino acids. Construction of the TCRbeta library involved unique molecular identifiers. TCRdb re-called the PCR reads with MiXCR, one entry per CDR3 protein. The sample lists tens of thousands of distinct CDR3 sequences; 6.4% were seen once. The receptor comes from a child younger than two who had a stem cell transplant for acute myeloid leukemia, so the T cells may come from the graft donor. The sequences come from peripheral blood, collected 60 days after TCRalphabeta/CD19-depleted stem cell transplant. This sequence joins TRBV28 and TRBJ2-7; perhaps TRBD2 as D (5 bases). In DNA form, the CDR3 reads TGTGCCAGCAGTTTGTCTGGAGGAGGTCAGCAGTACTTC. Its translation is CASSLSGGGQQYF.